What follows describes a single TCR beta chain. The data belong to a study of control samples from healthy donors and cancer patients. Germline trimming cut 5 bases from V and 7 bases from J; bases unmatched to any gene: 5. CDR3 length: 13 residues. Germline values: CDR1 MDHEN, CDR2 SYDVKM. The data were produced by immunoSEQ multiplex PCR, yet TCRdb's version contains in-frame clones alone and is incomplete. The repertoire holds about 140,000 clones, about nine tenths seen once, with approximately 2.9% in the top ten. Sequencing was carried out using blood. This TCR came from a man aged 30-40 years in good health. The chain has TRBV28 and TRBJ1-1, with TRBD1 matching 9 bases. Written as DNA, the CDR3 is TGTGCCAGCAGTGAAACAGGGGGCGTTGAAGCTTTCTTT. It yields the protein CASSETGGVEAFF.